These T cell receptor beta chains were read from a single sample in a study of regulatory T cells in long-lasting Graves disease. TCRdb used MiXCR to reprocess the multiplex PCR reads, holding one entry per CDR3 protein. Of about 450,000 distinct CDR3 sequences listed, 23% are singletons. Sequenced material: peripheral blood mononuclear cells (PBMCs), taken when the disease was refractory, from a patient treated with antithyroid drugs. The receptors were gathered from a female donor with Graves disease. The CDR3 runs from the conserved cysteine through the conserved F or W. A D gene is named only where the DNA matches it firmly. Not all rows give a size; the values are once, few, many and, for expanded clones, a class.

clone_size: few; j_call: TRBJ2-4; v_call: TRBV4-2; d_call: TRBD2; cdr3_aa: CASSQGGTSGRNIQYF; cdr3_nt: TGTGCCAGCAGCCAAGGGGGGACTAGCGGGAGAAACATTCAGTACTTC
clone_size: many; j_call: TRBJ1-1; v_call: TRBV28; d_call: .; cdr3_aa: CASSFSRLTPNTEAFF; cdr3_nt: TGTGCCAGCAGTTTTAGTCGTTTGACACCGAACACTGAAGCTTTCTTT
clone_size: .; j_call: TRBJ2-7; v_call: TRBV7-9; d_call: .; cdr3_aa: CAIERFGGYEEQYF; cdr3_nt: TGTGCCATCGAGAGATTCGGGGGCTACGAGGAGCAGTACTTC
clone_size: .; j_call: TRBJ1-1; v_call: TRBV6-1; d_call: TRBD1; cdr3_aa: CASSPGQAGGTEAFF; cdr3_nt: TGTGCCAGCAGTCCCGGCCAGGCAGGGGGCACTGAAGCTTTCTTT
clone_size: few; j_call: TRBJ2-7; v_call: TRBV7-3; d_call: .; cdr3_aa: CASSLSGTPWEYEQYF; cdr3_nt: TGTGCCAGCAGCTTATCCGGGACACCATGGGAATACGAGCAGTACTTC
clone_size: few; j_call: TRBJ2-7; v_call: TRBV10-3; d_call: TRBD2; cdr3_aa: CAISEGRDYRQYF; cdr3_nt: TGTGCCATCAGTGAAGGGAGGGACTACAGGCAGTACTTC
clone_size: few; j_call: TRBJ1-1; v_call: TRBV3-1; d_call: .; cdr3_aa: CASSQRVWGQTEAFF; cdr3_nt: TGTGCCAGCAGCCAAAGGGTCTGGGGGCAAACTGAAGCTTTCTTT
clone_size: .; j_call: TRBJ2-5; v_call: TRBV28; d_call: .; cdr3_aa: CASSKRDRGETQYF; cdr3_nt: TGTGCCAGCAGCAAACGCGACCGTGGGGAGACCCAGTACTTC
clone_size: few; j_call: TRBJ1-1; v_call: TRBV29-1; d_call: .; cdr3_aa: CSTTDNLGTEAFF; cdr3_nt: TGCAGCACAACCGACAACTTGGGGACTGAAGCTTTCTTT
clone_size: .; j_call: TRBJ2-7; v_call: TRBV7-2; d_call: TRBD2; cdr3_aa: CASSLIPGLAASTYEQYF; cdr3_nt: TGTGCCAGCAGCTTAATTCCGGGACTAGCGGCTTCTACCTACGAGCAGTACTTC
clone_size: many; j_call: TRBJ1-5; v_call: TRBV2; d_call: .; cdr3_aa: CASSVGRGRSNQPQHF; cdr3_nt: TGTGCCAGCAGTGTGGGTAGGGGTCGTAGCAATCAGCCCCAGCATTTT
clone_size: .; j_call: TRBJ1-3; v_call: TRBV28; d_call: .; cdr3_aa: CASRPSGRVGRNTIYF; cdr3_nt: TGTGCCAGCCGACCGAGTGGCAGGGTCGGGAGAAACACCATATATTTT
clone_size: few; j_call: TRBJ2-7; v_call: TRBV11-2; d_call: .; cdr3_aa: CASSLLNFGGFSSYEQYF; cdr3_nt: TGTGCCAGCAGCTTACTGAATTTCGGGGGATTTTCTTCCTACGAGCAGTACTTC
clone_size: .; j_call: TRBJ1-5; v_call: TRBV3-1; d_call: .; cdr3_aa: CASSQGVSTNQPQHF; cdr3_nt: TGTGCCAGCAGCCAAGGGGTCTCTACCAATCAGCCCCAGCATTTT
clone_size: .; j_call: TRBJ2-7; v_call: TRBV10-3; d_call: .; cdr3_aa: CAISEPSYEQYF; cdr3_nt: TGCGCCATCAGTGAGCCCTCCTACGAGCAGTACTTC
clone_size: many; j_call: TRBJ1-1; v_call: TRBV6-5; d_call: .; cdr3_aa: CASSSHTEAFF; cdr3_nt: TGTGCCAGCAGTTCCCACACTGAAGCTTTCTTT
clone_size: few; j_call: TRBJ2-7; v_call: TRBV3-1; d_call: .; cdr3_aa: CASSQGPTHYEQYF; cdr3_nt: TGTGCCAGCAGCCAAGGGCCGACTCACTACGAGCAGTACTTC
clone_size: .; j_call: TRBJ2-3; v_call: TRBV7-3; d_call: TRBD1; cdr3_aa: CASSPRQGADTQYF; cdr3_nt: TGTGCCAGCAGCCCTCGACAGGGGGCAGATACGCAGTATTTT
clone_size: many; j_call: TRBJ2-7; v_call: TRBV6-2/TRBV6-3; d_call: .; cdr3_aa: CASSESSWAGEQYF; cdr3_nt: TGTGCCAGCAGTGAGTCATCTTGGGCGGGAGAGCAGTACTTC
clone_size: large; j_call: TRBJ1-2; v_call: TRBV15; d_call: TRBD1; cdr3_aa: CATSRTERQGAHYGYTF; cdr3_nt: TGTGCCACCAGCAGAACAGAACGACAGGGAGCTCACTATGGCTACACCTTC
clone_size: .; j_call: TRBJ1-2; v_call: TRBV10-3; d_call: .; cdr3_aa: CAISSDTNYGYTF; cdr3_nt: TGTGCCATCAGTTCAGACACGAACTATGGCTACACCTTC
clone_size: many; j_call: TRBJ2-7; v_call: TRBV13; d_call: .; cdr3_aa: CASSLDGDGDYEQYF; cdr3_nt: TGTGCCAGCAGCTTAGATGGCGACGGGGACTACGAGCAGTACTTC
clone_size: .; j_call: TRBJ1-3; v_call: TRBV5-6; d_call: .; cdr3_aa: CASSPTVISGNTIYF; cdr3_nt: TGTGCCAGCAGCCCGACAGTCATCTCTGGAAACACCATATATTTT
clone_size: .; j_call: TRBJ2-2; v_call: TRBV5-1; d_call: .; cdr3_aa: CASSLAAQGYPNTGELFF; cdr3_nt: TGCGCCAGCAGCTTAGCTGCCCAGGGGTACCCGAACACCGGGGAGCTGTTTTTT
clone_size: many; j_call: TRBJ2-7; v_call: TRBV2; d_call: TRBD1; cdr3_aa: CASSRGQGEGYEQYF; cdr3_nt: TGTGCCAGCAGTCGAGGACAGGGGGAAGGCTACGAGCAGTACTTC
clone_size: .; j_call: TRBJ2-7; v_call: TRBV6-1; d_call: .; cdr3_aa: CASSEEGRESYEQYF; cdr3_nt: TGTGCCAGCAGTGAAGAGGGGCGAGAGAGCTACGAGCAGTACTTC
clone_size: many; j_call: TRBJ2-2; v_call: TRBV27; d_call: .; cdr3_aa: CASSPVGTFTGELFF; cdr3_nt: TGTGCCAGCAGTCCAGTCGGGACGTTCACCGGGGAGCTGTTTTTT
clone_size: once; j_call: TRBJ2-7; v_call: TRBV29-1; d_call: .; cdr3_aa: CSAREPPYGQYF; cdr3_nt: TGCAGCGCCCGGGAGCCCCCCTACGGGCAGTACTTC
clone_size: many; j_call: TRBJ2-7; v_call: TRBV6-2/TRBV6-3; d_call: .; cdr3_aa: CASSYRASGIEQYF; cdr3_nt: TGTGCCAGCAGTTACCGGGCCTCCGGGATCGAGCAGTACTTC
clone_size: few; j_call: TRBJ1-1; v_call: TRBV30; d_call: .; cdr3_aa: CAWNPGPALNTEAFF; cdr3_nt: TGTGCCTGGAATCCCGGTCCGGCGTTGAACACTGAAGCTTTCTTT
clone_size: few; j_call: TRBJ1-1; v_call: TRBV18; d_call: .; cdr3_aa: CASSPVYQGNTEAFF; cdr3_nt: TGTGCCAGCTCACCAGTTTACCAGGGGAACACTGAAGCTTTCTTT
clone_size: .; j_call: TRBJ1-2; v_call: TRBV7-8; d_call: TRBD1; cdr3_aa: CASSPPIKGARNYGYTF; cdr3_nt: TGTGCCAGCAGCCCCCCAATTAAGGGGGCGAGGAACTATGGCTACACCTTC
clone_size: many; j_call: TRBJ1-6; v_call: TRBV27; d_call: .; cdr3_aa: CASGRNPGRKSSYNSPLHF; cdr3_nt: TGTGCCAGCGGACGTAACCCAGGACGGAAGAGCTCCTATAATTCACCCCTCCACTTT
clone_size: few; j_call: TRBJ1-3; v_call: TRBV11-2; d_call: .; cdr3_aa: CASSRNTGGSSGNTIYF; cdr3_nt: TGTGCCAGCAGCCGCAACACCGGGGGGTCCTCTGGAAACACCATATATTTT
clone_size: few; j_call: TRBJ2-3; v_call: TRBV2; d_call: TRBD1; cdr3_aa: CASSAGQGFTDTQYF; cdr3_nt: TGTGCCAGCAGCGCCGGACAGGGGTTTACAGATACGCAGTATTTT
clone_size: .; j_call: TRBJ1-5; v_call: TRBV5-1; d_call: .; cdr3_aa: CASSFSPSGINSNQPQHF; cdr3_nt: TGCGCCAGCAGCTTCTCCCCCTCAGGGATTAATAGCAATCAGCCCCAGCATTTT
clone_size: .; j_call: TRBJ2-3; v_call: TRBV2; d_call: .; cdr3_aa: CASSVGGLLDTQYF; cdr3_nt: TGTGCCAGCAGTGTTGGGGGCTTATTAGATACGCAGTATTTT
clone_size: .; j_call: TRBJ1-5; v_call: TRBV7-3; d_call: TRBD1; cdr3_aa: CASSGYRGESNQPQHF; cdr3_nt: TGTGCCAGCAGCGGATACAGGGGGGAGAGCAATCAGCCCCAGCATTTT
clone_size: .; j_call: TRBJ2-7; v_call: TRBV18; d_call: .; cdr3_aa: CASSSRGGSYEQYF; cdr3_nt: TGTGCCAGCTCCAGTCGAGGGGGCTCCTACGAGCAGTACTTC
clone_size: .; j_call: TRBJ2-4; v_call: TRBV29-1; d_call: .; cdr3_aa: CSATTGTKNIQYF; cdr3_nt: TGCAGCGCTACAACAGGGACCAAAAACATTCAGTACTTC